A selection of T cell receptor beta chains follows, all from one sample in a study of blood T cell repertoires in COVID-19. The assay was immunoSEQ multiplex PCR, and TCRdb's table has in-frame clones only and misses some. The sample lists approximately 130,000 clones; 85% were seen once. The sequenced sample consisted of peripheral blood. Receptors were obtained from a human donor in a cohort sampled during active COVID-19. CDR3s include the opening cysteine and the closing phenylalanine or tryptophan. Fields, in order: CDR3 DNA, CDR3 protein, V gene, D gene, clone size, J gene. A D gene is named only where the DNA matches it firmly. The size field is filled for only some rows; it gives once, few, many or a size class.

TGCGCCAGCAGCCAAGGACACTTAGGGGACACTGAAGCTTTCTTT	CASSQGHLGDTEAFF	TRBV4-1	-	once	TRBJ1-1
TGTGCCAGTACCACTACAGGGAATAATTCACCCCTCCACTTT	CASTTTGNNSPLHF	TRBV19	-	-	TRBJ1-6
TGTGCCAGCAGCGTAAGCGTGGGGACAGTCCGGGAGACCCAGTACTTC	CASSVSVGTVRETQYF	TRBV9	TRBD1	-	TRBJ2-5
TGTGCCAGCAGCGAGCTGGGACTTTACAATGAGCAGTTCTTC	CASSELGLYNEQFF	TRBV9	-	-	TRBJ2-1
TGTGCCAGCAGTTTGGCGGGGGGGATGAATGAGCAGTTCTTC	CASSLAGGMNEQFF	TRBV6-6	TRBD2	-	TRBJ2-1
TGTGCCAGCAGCAAAGGCATCGACAGGGGTGAAGCTTTCTTT	CASSKGIDRGEAFF	TRBV21-1	-	once	TRBJ1-1
TGTGCCATCAGAAATACCCAGGGGGCCACTGGAAACACCATATATTTT	CAIRNTQGATGNTIYF	TRBV10-3	TRBD1	-	TRBJ1-3
TGTGCCAGCAGCTTCGGACAGAACACTGAAGCTTTCTTT	CASSFGQNTEAFF	TRBV14	-	-	TRBJ1-1
TGTGTCAGCAGCGCAGGCCACCCACAAGAGACCCAGTACTTC	CVSSAGHPQETQYF	TRBV9	-	-	TRBJ2-5
TGTGCCAGCAGCTTAAAGTCGGGCAGGGAGGGTGAAAAACTGTTTTTT	CASSLKSGREGEKLFF	TRBV7-2	-	-	TRBJ1-4
TGTGCCAGTACTTTTCTCGGTGAGCAGTTCTTC	CASTFLGEQFF	TRBV19	-	-	TRBJ2-1
TGTGCCAGCAGTTATCGACAGGGGGCAATGAACACTGAAGCTTTCTTT	CASSYRQGAMNTEAFF	TRBV6-5	TRBD1	once	TRBJ1-1
TGCGCCAGCACTAGCTCTGGAAACACCATATATTTT	CASTSSGNTIYF	TRBV5-1	-	-	TRBJ1-3
TGTGCCAGCACCCGAGGACTCTCGGGGGGCTACACCTTC	CASTRGLSGGYTF	TRBV19	-	-	TRBJ1-2
TGTGCCAGTAGTAGACAGGGGGCAACTAACTATGGCTACACCTTC	CASSRQGATNYGYTF	TRBV19	TRBD1	-	TRBJ1-2
TGTGCCAGCACCGATCAGGGGACCCAGTACTTC	CASTDQGTQYF	TRBV5-4	-	-	TRBJ2-5
TGTGCCTGGAGTTTGCGGACAGGGGGCTCGGCTAATGAAAAACTGTTTTTT	CAWSLRTGGSANEKLFF	TRBV30	TRBD1	-	TRBJ1-4